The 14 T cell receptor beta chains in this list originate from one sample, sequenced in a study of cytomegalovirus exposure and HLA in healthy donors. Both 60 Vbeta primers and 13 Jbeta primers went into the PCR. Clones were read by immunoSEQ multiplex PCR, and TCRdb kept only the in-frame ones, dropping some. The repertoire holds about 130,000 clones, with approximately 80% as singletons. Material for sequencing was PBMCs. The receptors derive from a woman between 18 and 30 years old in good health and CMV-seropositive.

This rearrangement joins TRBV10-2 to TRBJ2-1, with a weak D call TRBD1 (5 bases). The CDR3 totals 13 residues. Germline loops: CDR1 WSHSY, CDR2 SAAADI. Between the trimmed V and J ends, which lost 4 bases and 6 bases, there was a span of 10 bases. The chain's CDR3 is CASSGTQGNEQFF. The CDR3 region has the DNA TGCGCCAGCAGTGGGACCCAGGGCAATGAGCAGTTCTTC.

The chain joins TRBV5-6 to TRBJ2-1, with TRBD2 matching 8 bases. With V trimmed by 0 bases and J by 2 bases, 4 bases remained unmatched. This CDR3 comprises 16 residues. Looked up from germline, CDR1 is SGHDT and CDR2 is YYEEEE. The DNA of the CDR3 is TGTGCCAGCAGCTTGGTAGCGGGGTTAACCTACAATGAGCAGTTCTTC. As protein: CASSLVAGLTYNEQFF.

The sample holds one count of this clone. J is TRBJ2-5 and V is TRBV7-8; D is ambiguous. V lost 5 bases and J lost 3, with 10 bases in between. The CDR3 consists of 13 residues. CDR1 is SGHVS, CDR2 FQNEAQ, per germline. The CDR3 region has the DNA TGTGCCAGCAGCGAAGAACAAAAAGAGACCCAGTACTTC. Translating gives CASSEEQKETQYF.

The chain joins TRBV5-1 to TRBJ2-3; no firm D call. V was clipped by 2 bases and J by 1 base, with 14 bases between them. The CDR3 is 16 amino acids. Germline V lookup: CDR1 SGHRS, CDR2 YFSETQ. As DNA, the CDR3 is TGCGCCAGCAGCTTTTCCCCTAAGCTCGGCACAGATACGCAGTATTTT. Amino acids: CASSFSPKLGTDTQYF.

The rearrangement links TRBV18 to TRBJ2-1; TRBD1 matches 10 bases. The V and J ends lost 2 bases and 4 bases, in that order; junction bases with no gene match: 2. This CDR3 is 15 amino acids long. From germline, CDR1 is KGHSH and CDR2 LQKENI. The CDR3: CASSPLGQGYNEQFF. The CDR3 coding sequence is TGTGCCAGCTCACCATTGGGACAGGGGTACAATGAGCAGTTCTTC.

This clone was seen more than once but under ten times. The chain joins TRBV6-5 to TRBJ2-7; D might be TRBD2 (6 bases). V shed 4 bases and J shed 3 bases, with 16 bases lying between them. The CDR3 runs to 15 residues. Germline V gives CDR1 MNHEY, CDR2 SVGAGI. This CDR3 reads CASSFSGTLGYEQYF. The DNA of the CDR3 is TGTGCCAGCAGTTTCTCCGGGACTCTAGGCTACGAGCAGTACTTC.

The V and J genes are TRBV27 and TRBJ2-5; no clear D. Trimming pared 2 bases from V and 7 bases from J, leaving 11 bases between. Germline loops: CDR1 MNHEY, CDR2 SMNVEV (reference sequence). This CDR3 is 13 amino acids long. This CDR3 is CASSLGLVATQYF. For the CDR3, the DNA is TGTGCCAGCAGTTTAGGTCTAGTGGCGACCCAGTACTTC.

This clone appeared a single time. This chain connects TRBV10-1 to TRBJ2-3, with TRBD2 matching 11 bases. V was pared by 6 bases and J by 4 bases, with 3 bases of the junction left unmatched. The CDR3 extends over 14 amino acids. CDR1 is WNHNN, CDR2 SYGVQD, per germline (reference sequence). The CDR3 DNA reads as TGCGCCAGCAGCCTAGCGGGGGGCGCAGATACGCAGTATTTT. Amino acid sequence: CASSLAGGADTQYF.

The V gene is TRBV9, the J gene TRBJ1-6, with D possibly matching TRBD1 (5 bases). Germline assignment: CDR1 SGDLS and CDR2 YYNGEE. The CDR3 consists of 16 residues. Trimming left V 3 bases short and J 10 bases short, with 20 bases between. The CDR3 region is CASSANGEGRSSPLHF. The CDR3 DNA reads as TGTGCCAGCAGCGCCAATGGGGAGGGGAGGTCCTCACCCCTCCACTTT.

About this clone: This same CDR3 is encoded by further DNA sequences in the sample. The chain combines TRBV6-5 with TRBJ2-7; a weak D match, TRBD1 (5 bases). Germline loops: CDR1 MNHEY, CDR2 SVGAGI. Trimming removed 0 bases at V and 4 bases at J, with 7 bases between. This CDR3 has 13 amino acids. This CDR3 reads CASSYSTGYEQYF. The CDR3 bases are TGTGCCAGCAGTTACTCTACAGGATACGAGCAGTACTTC.

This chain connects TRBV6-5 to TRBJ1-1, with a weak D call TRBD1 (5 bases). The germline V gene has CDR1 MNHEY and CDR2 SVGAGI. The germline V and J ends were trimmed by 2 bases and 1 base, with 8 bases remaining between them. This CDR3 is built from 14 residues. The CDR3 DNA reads TGTGCCAGCAGTTACCCGGGGGGGAACACTGAAGCTTTCTTT. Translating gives CASSYPGGNTEAFF.

CDR3 sequence reads: CASSPRGGRGTETQYF. The CDR3 region has the DNA TGTGCCAGCAGCCCCAGGGGTGGCAGGGGAACGGAGACCCAGTACTTC. The chain links TRBV11-2 to TRBJ2-5; D possibly corresponds to TRBD1 (6 bases). This CDR3 comprises 16 residues. The germline V gene encodes CDR1 SGHAT and CDR2 FQNNGV. Trimming cost V 5 bases and J 5 bases, with 21 bases left between them. Drawing the rest from reference TRBV11-2 and TRBJ2-5, the complete variable domain is EAGVAQSPRYKIIEKRQSVAFWCNPISGHATLYWYQQILGQGPKLLIQFQNNGVVDDSQLPKDRFSAERLKGVDSTLKIQPAKLEDSAVYLCASSPRGGRGTETQYFGPGTRLLVL.

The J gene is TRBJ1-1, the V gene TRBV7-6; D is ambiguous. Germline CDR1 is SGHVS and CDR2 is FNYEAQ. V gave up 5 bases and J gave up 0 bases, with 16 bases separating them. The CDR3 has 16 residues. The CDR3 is CASSPAAGSMNTEAFF. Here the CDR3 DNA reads TGTGCCAGCAGCCCAGCGGCCGGATCCATGAACACTGAAGCTTTCTTT. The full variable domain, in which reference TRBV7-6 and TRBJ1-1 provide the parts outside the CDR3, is GAGVSQSPRYKVTKRGQDVALRCDPISGHVSLYWYRQALGQGPEFLTYFNYEAQQDKSGLPNDRFSAERPEGSISTLTIQRTEQRDSAMYRCASSPAAGSMNTEAFFGQGTRLTVV.

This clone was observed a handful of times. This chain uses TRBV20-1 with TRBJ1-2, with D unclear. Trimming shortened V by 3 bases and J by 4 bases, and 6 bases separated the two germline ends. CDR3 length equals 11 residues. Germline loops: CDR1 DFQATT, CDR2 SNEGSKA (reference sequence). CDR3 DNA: TGCAGTGCTAGCGAGGTCTATGGCTACACCTTC. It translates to CSASEVYGYTF.